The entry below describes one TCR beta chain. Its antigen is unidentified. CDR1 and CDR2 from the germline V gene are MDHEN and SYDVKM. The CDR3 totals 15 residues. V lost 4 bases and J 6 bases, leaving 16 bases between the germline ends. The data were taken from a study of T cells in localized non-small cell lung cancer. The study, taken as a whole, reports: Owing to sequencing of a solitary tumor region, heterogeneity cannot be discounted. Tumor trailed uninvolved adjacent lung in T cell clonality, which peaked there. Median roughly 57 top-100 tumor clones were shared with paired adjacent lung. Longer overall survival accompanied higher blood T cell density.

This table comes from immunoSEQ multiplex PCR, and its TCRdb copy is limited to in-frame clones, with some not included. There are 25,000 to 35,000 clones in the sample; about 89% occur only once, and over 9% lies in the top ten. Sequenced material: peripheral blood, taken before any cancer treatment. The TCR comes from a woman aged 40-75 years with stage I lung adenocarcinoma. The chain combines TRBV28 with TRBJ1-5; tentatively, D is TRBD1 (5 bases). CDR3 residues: CASSWGRPAVQPQHF. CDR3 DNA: TGTGCCAGCAGTTGGGGGAGGCCGGCCGTTCAGCCCCAGCATTTT.